These 9 T cell receptor beta chains were sequenced from one sample in a study of T cells expressing NK-cell markers. TCRdb re-called the 5' RACE reads; every CDR3 protein appears as one record, without DNA. The listing contains about 2,200 distinct CDR3 sequences. Sample: blood T cells: a sorted CD56 or NKG2C T cell subset, CD4+ or CD8+ T cells, or bulk PBMC T cells (not recorded which). The receptors here all came from a woman aged 18-29 years in good health.

This rearrangement joins TRBV20-1 to TRBJ2-2; TCRdb names TRBD1, which stays unverified in the absence of DNA. Looked up from germline, CDR1 is DFQATT and CDR2 is SNEGSKA (reference sequence). There are 14 residues in the CDR3. This chain's CDR3 is CSALDPRRGGELFF.

The chain carries TRBV5-1 and TRBJ2-3; TCRdb's D call, TRBD1, is unchecked because there is no DNA. CDR1 and CDR2 from the germline V gene are SGHRS and YFSETQ. The CDR3 contains 14 residues. The CDR3 sequence: CASSWGQGPDTQYF.

The chain joins TRBV15 to TRBJ2-2; TCRdb indicates TRBD1, and absent DNA this call remains unverified. The germline V gene encodes CDR1 LNHNV and CDR2 YYDKDF (reference sequence). The CDR3 has 16 amino acids. The CDR3 protein is CATSRDSDRPNGELFF.

This clonotype counts as medium-sized by frequency. The rearrangement links TRBV5-1 to TRBJ1-1. This CDR3 is 14 amino acids long. CDR1 and CDR2 (germline): SGHRS, YFSETQ. The CDR3 is CASSPMGGGAEAFF.

The chain uses TRBV6-1 and TRBJ2-7; the TRBD2 assignment by TCRdb is unverifiable without DNA. The CDR3 is made up of 15 amino acids. Germline values: CDR1 MNHNS, CDR2 SASEGT. The CDR3 protein is CASSEGLADYYEQYF.

The CDR3: CASRLWTSGKKGTQYF. V usage is TRBV27 and J usage is TRBJ2-5; TCRdb selects TRBD2, and the lack of DNA leaves this call unchecked. Germline V gene lookup returns CDR1 MNHEY and CDR2 SMNVEV (reference sequence). The CDR3 runs 16 residues.

Its frequency marks this clonotype as medium-sized. The rearrangement uses TRBV4-2 and TRBJ2-7. The germline CDR1 and CDR2 sequences are LGHNA and YNFKEQ. CDR3 length: 13 residues. The CDR3: CASSQEGLYEQYF.

This rearrangement joins TRBV20-1 to TRBJ2-3; TCRdb's D call of TRBD1 is untestable without DNA. This CDR3 is built from 13 residues. CDR1 DFQATT and CDR2 SNEGSKA come from the germline V gene (reference sequence). CDR3 residues: CSASKQDTDTQYF.

The rearrangement uses TRBV28 and TRBJ1-2. The CDR3 sequence is 12 residues long. The V gene's germline CDR1 is MDHEN and CDR2 SYDVKM. CDR3 amino acids: CASSLRTYGYTF.